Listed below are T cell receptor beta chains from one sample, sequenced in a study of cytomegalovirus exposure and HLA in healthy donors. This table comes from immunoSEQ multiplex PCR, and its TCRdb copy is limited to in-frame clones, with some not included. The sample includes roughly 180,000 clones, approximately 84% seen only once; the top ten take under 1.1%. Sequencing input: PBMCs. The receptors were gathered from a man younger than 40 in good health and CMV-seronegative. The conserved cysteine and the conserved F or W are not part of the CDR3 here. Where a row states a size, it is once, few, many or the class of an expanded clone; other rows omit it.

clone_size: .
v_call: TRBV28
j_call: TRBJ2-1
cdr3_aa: ASRPTGYNEQF

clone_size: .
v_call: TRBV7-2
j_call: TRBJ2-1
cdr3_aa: ASSLVGRGSSYNEQF

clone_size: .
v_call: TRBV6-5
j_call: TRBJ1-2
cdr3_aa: ASSYSGQGANYGYT

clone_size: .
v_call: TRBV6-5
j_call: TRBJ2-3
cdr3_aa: ASRSTDTQY

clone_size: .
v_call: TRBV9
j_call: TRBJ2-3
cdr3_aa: ASSVGLDSYTQY

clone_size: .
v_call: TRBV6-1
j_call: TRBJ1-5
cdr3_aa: ASSDRGDQPQH

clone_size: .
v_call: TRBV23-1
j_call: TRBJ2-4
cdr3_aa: ASSRRIQY

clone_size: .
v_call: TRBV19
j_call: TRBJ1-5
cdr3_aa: ASSFRDRAFRNQPQH

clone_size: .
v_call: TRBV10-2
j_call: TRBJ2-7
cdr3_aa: ASSEPGQGAYEQY

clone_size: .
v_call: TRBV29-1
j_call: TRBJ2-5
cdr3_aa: SVVVPPGTSGREETQY

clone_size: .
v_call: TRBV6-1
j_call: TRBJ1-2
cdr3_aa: ASSEEEVRGYT

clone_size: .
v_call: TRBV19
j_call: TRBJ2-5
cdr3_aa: ASSIQAGGLETQY

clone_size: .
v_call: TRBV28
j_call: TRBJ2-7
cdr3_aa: ASSLSFPGQGRYEQY

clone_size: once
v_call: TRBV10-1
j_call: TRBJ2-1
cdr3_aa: ATVRGIKISNEQF

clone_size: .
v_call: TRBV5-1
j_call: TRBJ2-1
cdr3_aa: ASSPRTAYEQF

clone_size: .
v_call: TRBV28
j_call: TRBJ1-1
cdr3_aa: ASSQGQGGTEAF

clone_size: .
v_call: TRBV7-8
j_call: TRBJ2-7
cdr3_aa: ASSLRAGGVRYEQY

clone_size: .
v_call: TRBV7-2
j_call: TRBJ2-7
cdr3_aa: ASSLRQGTSYEQY

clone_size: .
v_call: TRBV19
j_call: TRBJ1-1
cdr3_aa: ASRWGRGIGSTEAF

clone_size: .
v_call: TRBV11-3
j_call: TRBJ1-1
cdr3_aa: ASSSRGQLNTEAF

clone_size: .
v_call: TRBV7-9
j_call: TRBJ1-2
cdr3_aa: ASSSSMDSYT

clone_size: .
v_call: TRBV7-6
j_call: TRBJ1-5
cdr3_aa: ASSRTGDQPQH

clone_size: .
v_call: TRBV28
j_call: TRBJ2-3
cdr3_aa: ASSLSGQGRTDTQY

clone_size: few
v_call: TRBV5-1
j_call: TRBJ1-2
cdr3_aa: ASSWGQASGGYT

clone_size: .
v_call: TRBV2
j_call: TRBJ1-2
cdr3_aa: ASSGQGMRNYGYT

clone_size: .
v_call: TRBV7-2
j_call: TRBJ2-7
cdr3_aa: ASSLLGQGTYEQY

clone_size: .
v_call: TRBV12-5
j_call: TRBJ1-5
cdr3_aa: ASGLTGGGNQPQH

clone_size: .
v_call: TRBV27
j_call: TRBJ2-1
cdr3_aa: ASSFLGGGTSGYNEQF

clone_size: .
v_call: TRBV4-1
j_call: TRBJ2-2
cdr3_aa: ASSQAGQGVGTGELF

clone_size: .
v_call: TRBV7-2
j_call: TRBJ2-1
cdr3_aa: ASSLGRRTSGSLNEQF

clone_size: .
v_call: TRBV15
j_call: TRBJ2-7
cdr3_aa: ATSRDVEGGYEQY

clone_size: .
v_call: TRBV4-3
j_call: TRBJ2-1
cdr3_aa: ASSQDLAGGTTYNEQF

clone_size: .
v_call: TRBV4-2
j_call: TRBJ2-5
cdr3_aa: ASSPGSGGAETQY